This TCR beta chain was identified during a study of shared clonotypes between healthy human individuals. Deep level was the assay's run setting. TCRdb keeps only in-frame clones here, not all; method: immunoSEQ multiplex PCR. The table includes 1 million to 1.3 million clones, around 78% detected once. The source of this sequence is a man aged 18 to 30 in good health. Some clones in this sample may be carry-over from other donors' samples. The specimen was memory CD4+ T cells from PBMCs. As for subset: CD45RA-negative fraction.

CDR3 region: CASSPPGAGTYEQYF. The CDR3 region has the DNA TGTGCCAGCAGCCCCCCCGGGGCAGGCACCTACGAGCAGTACTTC. The rearrangement links TRBV5-4 to TRBJ2-7; D is tentatively TRBD1 or TRBD2 (5 bases each). There are 15 residues in the CDR3. V lost 4 bases to trimming and J lost 2 bases, with 16 bases between them. The germline V gene has CDR1 SGHNT and CDR2 YYREEE (reference sequence).